Below are 10 T cell receptor beta chains sequenced from a single sample in a study of shared clonotypes between healthy human individuals. Here immunoSEQ multiplex PCR was the method, and the copy in TCRdb shows in-frame clones only, minus some. The table has 2.5 million or so clones, about 92% seen once. The sample taken for sequencing was naive CD4+ T cells sorted from blood. The subset is: CD45RA+ positively selected. The receptors shown here come from a young man in good health.

This chain connects TRBV19 to TRBJ2-2; 9 bases agree with TRBD2. The J segment lost 2 bases and the V segment lost 3 bases, leaving 4 bases of the junction unmatched. The CDR3 has 16 amino acids. CDR1 and CDR2 (germline): LNHDA, SQIVND (reference sequence). As DNA, the CDR3 is TGTGCCAGTAGTATTAGACTAGCGGCAAACACCGGGGAGCTGTTTTTT. The encoded protein is CASSIRLAANTGELFF. Supplemented by reference TRBV19 and TRBJ2-2, the full variable domain reads DGGITQSPKYLFRKEGQNVTLSCEQNLNHDAMYWYRQDPGQGLRLIYYSQIVNDFQKGDIAEGYSVSREKKESFPLTVTSAQKNPTAFYLCASSIRLAANTGELFFGEGSRLTVL.

The V and J genes are TRBV28 and TRBJ2-1; the match to TRBD1 covers 7 bases. Germline V gene data show CDR1 as MDHEN and CDR2 as SYDVKM. The trim removed 6 bases at V and 9 bases at J, leaving 11 bases unmatched. The CDR3 runs to 14 residues. CDR3 in DNA: TGTGCCAGCAGGCCTCAGGGGGTCCCAATTGAGCAGTTCTTC. Translating it yields CASRPQGVPIEQFF.

V and J are TRBV19 and TRBJ1-3; D uncertain. V was trimmed by 7 bases and J by 0 bases, leaving 19 bases between them. This CDR3 is built from 17 residues. CDR1 is LNHDA, CDR2 SQIVND, per germline (reference sequence). CDR3 sequence: CASIQRETTVSGNTIYF. The CDR3 DNA sequence: TGTGCCAGTATCCAACGGGAAACTACGGTCTCTGGAAACACCATATATTTT.

The chain couples TRBV25-1 to TRBJ2-1; maybe TRBD2 (6 bases). Germline values: CDR1 MGHDK, CDR2 SYGVNS. This CDR3 region has 14 residues. The germline V and J ends were trimmed by 10 bases and 8 bases, with 21 bases remaining between them. The CDR3 loop is CATKVAGTRDEQFF. The CDR3 nucleotides are TGTGCCACCAAAGTGGCGGGGACTCGGGATGAGCAGTTCTTC.

With regard to this clone: Other DNA sequences in the sample encode the same CDR3. The chain is built from TRBV10-3 and TRBJ2-5; D may be TRBD1 (6 bases). This CDR3 is built from 13 residues. V shed 6 bases and J shed 2 bases, with 10 bases lying between them. Germline V gene sequence: CDR1 ENHRY, CDR2 SYGVKD. CDR3 residues: CAISRTAQETQYF. CDR3 DNA sequence: TGTGCCATCAGCCGGACAGCTCAAGAGACCCAGTACTTC.

The chain is built from TRBV7-9 and TRBJ1-2; no definite D call. Germline-derived CDR1 and CDR2 are SEHNR and FQNEAQ (reference sequence). Between the trimmed V and J ends, which lost 2 bases and 1 base, there was a span of 8 bases. The CDR3 runs to 14 residues. For the CDR3, the DNA is TGTGCCAGCAGCTTATTGGGCAGTAACTATGGCTACACCTTC. Translation: CASSLLGSNYGYTF.

The chain uses TRBV7-9 and TRBJ2-3; D possibly matches TRBD1 or TRBD2 (5 bases each). Germline values: CDR1 SEHNR, CDR2 FQNEAQ (reference sequence). Trimming took off 3 bases at V and 4 bases at J, with 11 bases between the two ends. The CDR3 is made up of 14 amino acids. The DNA of the CDR3 is TGTGCCAGCAGCTTCCCCAGAGGGGCAGATACGCAGTATTTT. It yields the protein CASSFPRGADTQYF. The full variable domain, with the rest looked up from reference TRBV7-9 and TRBJ2-3, is DTGVSQNPRHKITKRGQNVTFRCDPISEHNRLYWYRQTLGQGPEFLTYFQNEAQLEKSRLLSDRFSAERPKGSFSTLEIQRTEQGDSAMYLCASSFPRGADTQYFGPGTRLTVL.

This clone has just one count. This CDR3 is also generated by other DNA sequences in the sample. This sequence joins TRBV5-1 and TRBJ1-6; D remains unclear. V was shortened by 0 bases and J by 7 bases, with 5 bases between the two germline ends. The CDR3 has 13 amino acids. Germline values: CDR1 SGHRS, CDR2 YFSETQ. CDR3: CASSLADNSPLHF. Written as DNA, the CDR3 is TGCGCCAGCAGCTTGGCCGACAATTCACCCCTCCACTTT.

The V and J genes are TRBV7-8 and TRBJ2-3; TRBD2 matches at 7 bases. With 5 bases clipped from V and 6 bases from J, the junction kept 8 bases outside the gene matches. CDR1 and CDR2 from the germline V gene are SGHVS and FQNEAQ. This CDR3 has 14 residues. CDR3 DNA: TGTGCCAGCAGCCCCCAGTGGGGGGGGGATACGCAGTATTTT. The encoded protein is CASSPQWGGDTQYF.

This rearrangement joins TRBV7-2 to TRBJ2-1, with 15 bases lining up with TRBD2. With 5 bases clipped from V and 15 bases from J, the junction kept 8 bases outside the gene matches. CDR3 length: 14 residues. The V gene's germline CDR1 is SGHTA and CDR2 FQGNSA. CDR3 residues: CASSQGLAGGDLFF. The CDR3 nucleotides read TGTGCCAGCAGCCAAGGACTAGCGGGAGGGGACCTGTTCTTC.